A selection of T cell receptor beta chains follows, all from one sample in a study of a mutant IDH1 vaccine in newly diagnosed glioma. Assay: immunoSEQ multiplex PCR; the TCRdb copy retains only in-frame clones and omits some. The sample lists about 33,000 clones; approximately 87% were seen once. Antigen specificity for these receptors is unknown. The specimen comprised PBMCs, sampled from a glioma patient whose treatment included an IDH1 peptide vaccine. The receptor set was obtained from a man between 40 and 49 years old with glioma. Each CDR3 is given with its conserved first and last residue. D genes are given only for firm matches. Not every row has a clone size; where given, it reads once, few, many or a size class.

j_gene: TRBJ2-2
abundance: -
v_gene: TRBV7-2
d_gene: TRBD2
CDR3nt: TGTGCCAGCAGCCGCATAGCGGGAGGACCCACCGGGGAGCTGTTTTTT
CDR3aa: CASSRIAGGPTGELFF

j_gene: TRBJ1-2
abundance: few
v_gene: TRBV19
d_gene: -
CDR3nt: TGTGCCAGTAGTATAGCCAGCGGCTATGGCTACACCTTC
CDR3aa: CASSIASGYGYTF

j_gene: TRBJ2-3
abundance: -
v_gene: TRBV7-9
d_gene: TRBD2
CDR3nt: TGTGCCAGCAGCCCAAGCGGGGTAGAAGATACGCAGTATTTT
CDR3aa: CASSPSGVEDTQYF

j_gene: TRBJ2-7
abundance: -
v_gene: TRBV7-8
d_gene: -
CDR3nt: TGTGCCAGCAGCCCCCTTGGAAGCTACGAGCAGTACTTC
CDR3aa: CASSPLGSYEQYF

j_gene: TRBJ2-3
abundance: -
v_gene: TRBV19
d_gene: -
CDR3nt: TGTGCCAGTAGTATAACCGGAACAGATACGCAGTATTTT
CDR3aa: CASSITGTDTQYF

j_gene: TRBJ1-1
abundance: few
v_gene: TRBV6-6
d_gene: -
CDR3nt: TGTGCCAGCAGTTACCAGGGAAGCGCAGATGAAGCTTTCTTT
CDR3aa: CASSYQGSADEAFF

j_gene: TRBJ2-5
abundance: -
v_gene: TRBV5-4
d_gene: TRBD2
CDR3nt: TGTGCCAGCAGCTTGGAAACCAGCGGGGCGTACCGGGGAGAGACCCAGTACTTC
CDR3aa: CASSLETSGAYRGETQYF

j_gene: TRBJ1-2
abundance: once
v_gene: TRBV11-2
d_gene: -
CDR3nt: TGTGCCAGCAGCTCTCATCAGGGGATCCACTATGGCTACACCTTC
CDR3aa: CASSSHQGIHYGYTF

j_gene: TRBJ2-1
abundance: -
v_gene: TRBV9
d_gene: -
CDR3nt: TGTGCCAGCAGCCAACTGGGACTTCGGAACAATGAGCAGTTCTTC
CDR3aa: CASSQLGLRNNEQFF

j_gene: TRBJ2-1
abundance: -
v_gene: TRBV15
d_gene: TRBD1
CDR3nt: TGTGCCACCAGCCAAGGACAGGGTGGGAATGAGCAGTTCTTC
CDR3aa: CATSQGQGGNEQFF

j_gene: TRBJ1-4
abundance: -
v_gene: TRBV5-4
d_gene: -
CDR3nt: TGTGCCAGCAGCTTGGTCGGATCTAATGAAAAACTGTTTTTT
CDR3aa: CASSLVGSNEKLFF

j_gene: TRBJ1-4
abundance: -
v_gene: TRBV15
d_gene: -
CDR3nt: TGTGCCACCAGCAGATCGGACCTAACAACTAATGAAAAACTGTTTTTT
CDR3aa: CATSRSDLTTNEKLFF

j_gene: TRBJ2-7
abundance: -
v_gene: TRBV7-6
d_gene: TRBD2
CDR3nt: TGTGCCAGCAGCTGGGGGGGACCCAAAGGCCACGAGCAGTACTTC
CDR3aa: CASSWGGPKGHEQYF

j_gene: TRBJ2-3
abundance: -
v_gene: TRBV19
d_gene: TRBD2
CDR3nt: TGTGCCAGTAGTACCACCCTACTAGCGGGGGCCACAGATACGCAGTATTTT
CDR3aa: CASSTTLLAGATDTQYF

j_gene: TRBJ2-2
abundance: -
v_gene: TRBV4-2
d_gene: TRBD2
CDR3nt: TGTGCCAGCAGCCCCACACCCTTAGCGGGGACGAACACCGGGGAGCTGTTTTTT
CDR3aa: CASSPTPLAGTNTGELFF

j_gene: TRBJ1-2
abundance: few
v_gene: TRBV28
d_gene: -
CDR3nt: TGTGCCAGCAGTCGTACAGGGAACTATGGCTACACCTTC
CDR3aa: CASSRTGNYGYTF

j_gene: TRBJ2-2
abundance: -
v_gene: TRBV5-1
d_gene: -
CDR3nt: TGCGCCAGCAGCTTCGGACAGACCTACACCGGGGAGCTGTTTTTT
CDR3aa: CASSFGQTYTGELFF

j_gene: TRBJ1-1
abundance: once
v_gene: TRBV10-3
d_gene: -
CDR3nt: TGTGCCATCACCCAGACAGCCGCGAACACTGAAGCTTTCTTT
CDR3aa: CAITQTAANTEAFF

j_gene: TRBJ2-3
abundance: -
v_gene: TRBV27
d_gene: TRBD2
CDR3nt: TGTGCCAGCAGTTTATCCGGGGAGCGGGGGGGCCCCGATACGCAGTATTTT
CDR3aa: CASSLSGERGGPDTQYF

j_gene: TRBJ2-7
abundance: -
v_gene: TRBV11-3
d_gene: TRBD2
CDR3nt: TGTGCCAGCAGCCCTAGCGGCTCCTACGAGCAGTACTTC
CDR3aa: CASSPSGSYEQYF

j_gene: TRBJ2-5
abundance: -
v_gene: TRBV27
d_gene: -
CDR3nt: TGTGCCAGCAGTCCAGACACGCGGGAGACCCAGTACTTC
CDR3aa: CASSPDTRETQYF

j_gene: TRBJ2-2
abundance: -
v_gene: TRBV5-1
d_gene: -
CDR3nt: TGCGCCAGCAGCGAGACGTACGCGAACACCGGGGAGCTGTTTTTT
CDR3aa: CASSETYANTGELFF

j_gene: TRBJ1-6
abundance: -
v_gene: TRBV27
d_gene: TRBD1
CDR3nt: TGTGCCAGCAGTTTTCAGGGGGCCGATAATTCACCCCTCCACTTT
CDR3aa: CASSFQGADNSPLHF

j_gene: TRBJ2-5
abundance: -
v_gene: TRBV2
d_gene: TRBD2
CDR3nt: TGTGCCAGCAGTGTCCTGGGAGGGACGCCTCTAACCCAGTACTTC
CDR3aa: CASSVLGGTPLTQYF

j_gene: TRBJ1-1
abundance: -
v_gene: TRBV30
d_gene: TRBD1
CDR3nt: TGTGCCTGGAGTTACCTGGGACAGGGAAACACTGAAGCTTTCTTT
CDR3aa: CAWSYLGQGNTEAFF

j_gene: TRBJ2-7
abundance: -
v_gene: TRBV9
d_gene: -
CDR3nt: TGTGCCAGCAGCGTAGGGGCGACCTACGAGCAGTACTTC
CDR3aa: CASSVGATYEQYF

j_gene: TRBJ1-2
abundance: -
v_gene: TRBV9
d_gene: TRBD1
CDR3nt: TGTGCCAGCAGCGGACTACAGGGGGCTGGAGGCTACACCTTC
CDR3aa: CASSGLQGAGGYTF

j_gene: TRBJ2-3
abundance: -
v_gene: TRBV11-2
d_gene: -
CDR3nt: TGTGCCAGCAGCTCCACCAGGGGTCGGGTCACAGATACGCAGTATTTT
CDR3aa: CASSSTRGRVTDTQYF

j_gene: TRBJ2-1
abundance: -
v_gene: TRBV4-2
d_gene: TRBD1
CDR3nt: TGTGCCAGCAGCCAGAGCCGGGACAGGGGGCCAGGTGAGCAGTTCTTC
CDR3aa: CASSQSRDRGPGEQFF